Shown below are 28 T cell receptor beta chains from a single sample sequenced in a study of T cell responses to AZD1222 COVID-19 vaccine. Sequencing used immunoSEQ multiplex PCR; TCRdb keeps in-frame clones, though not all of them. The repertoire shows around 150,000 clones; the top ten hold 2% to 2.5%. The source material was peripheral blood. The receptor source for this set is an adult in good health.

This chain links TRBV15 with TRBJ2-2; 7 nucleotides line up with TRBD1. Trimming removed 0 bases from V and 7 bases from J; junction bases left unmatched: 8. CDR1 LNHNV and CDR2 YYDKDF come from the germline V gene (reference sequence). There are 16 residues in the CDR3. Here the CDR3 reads CATSRDRGNFGGELFF. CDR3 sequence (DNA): TGTGCCACCAGCAGAGACAGGGGGAATTTCGGCGGGGAGCTGTTTTTT. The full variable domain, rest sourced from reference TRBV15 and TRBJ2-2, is DAMVIQNPRYQVTQFGKPVTLSCSQTLNHNVMYWYQQKSSQAPKLLFHYYDKDFNNEADTPDNFQSRRPNTSFCFLDIRSPGLGDTAMYLCATSRDRGNFGGELFFGEGSRLTVL.

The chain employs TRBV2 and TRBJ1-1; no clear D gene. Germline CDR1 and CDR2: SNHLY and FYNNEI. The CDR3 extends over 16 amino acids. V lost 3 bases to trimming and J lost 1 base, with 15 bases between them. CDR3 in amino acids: CASSESAFWRNTEAFF. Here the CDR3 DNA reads TGTGCCAGCAGTGAGTCGGCATTCTGGAGGAACACTGAAGCTTTCTTT.

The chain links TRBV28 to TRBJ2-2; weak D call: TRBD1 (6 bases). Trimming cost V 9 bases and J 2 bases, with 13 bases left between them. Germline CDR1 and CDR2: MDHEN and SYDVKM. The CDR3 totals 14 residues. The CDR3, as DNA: TGTGCCAGTATAGGGACAATTAACACCGGGGAGCTGTTTTTT. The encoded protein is CASIGTINTGELFF.

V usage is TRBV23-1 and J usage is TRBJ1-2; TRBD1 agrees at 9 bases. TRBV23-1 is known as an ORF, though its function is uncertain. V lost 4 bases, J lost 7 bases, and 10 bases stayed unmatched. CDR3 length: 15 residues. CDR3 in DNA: TGCGCCAGCAGTCGCCCGGACAGGGGTAAGGCTGGCTACACCTTC. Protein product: CASSRPDRGKAGYTF.

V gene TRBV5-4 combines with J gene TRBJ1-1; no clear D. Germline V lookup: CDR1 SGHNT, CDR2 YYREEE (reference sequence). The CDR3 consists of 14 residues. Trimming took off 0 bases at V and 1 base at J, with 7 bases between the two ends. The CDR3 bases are TGTGCCAGCAGCTTGGTGGGAGGGAACACTGAAGCTTTCTTT. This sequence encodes CASSLVGGNTEAFF.

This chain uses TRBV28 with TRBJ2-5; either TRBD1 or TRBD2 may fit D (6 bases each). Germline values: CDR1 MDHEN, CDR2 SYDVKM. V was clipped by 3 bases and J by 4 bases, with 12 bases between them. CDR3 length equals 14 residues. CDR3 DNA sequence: TGTGCCAGCAGTTTGGCCGGGGGCCCAGAGACCCAGTACTTC. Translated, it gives CASSLAGGPETQYF.

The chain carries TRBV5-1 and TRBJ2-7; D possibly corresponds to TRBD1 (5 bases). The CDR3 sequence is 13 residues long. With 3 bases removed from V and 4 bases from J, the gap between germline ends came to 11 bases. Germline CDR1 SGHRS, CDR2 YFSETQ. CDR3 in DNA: TGCGCCAGCAGCTGGACGACAGAGTACGAGCAGTACTTC. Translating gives CASSWTTEYEQYF. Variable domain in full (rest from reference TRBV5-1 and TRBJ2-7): KAGVTQTPRYLIKTRGQQVTLSCSPISGHRSVSWYQQTPGQGLQFLFEYFSETQRNKGNFPGRFSGRQFSNSRSEMNVSTLELGDSALYLCASSWTTEYEQYFGPGTRLTVT.

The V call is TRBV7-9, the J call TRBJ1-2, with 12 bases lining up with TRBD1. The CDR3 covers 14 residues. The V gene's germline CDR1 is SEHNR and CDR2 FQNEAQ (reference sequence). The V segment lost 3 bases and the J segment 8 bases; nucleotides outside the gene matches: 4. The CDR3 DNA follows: TGTGCCAGCAGCTTGGGACAGGGGGCCGGAGGCTACACCTTC. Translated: CASSLGQGAGGYTF.

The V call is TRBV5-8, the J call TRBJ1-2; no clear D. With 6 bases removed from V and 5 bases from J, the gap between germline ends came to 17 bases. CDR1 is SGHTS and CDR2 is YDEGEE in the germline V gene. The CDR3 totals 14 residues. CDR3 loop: CASITPPVGYGYTF. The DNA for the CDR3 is TGTGCCAGCATAACACCTCCGGTTGGGTATGGCTACACCTTC.

The CDR3 spells CARHKQMGGFDGYTF. CDR3 bases: TGTGCCAGGCATAAACAAATGGGGGGATTTGATGGCTACACCTTC. This sequence joins TRBV2 and TRBJ1-2, with D perhaps TRBD1 (5 bases). Germline V CDR1 and CDR2: SNHLY, FYNNEI. Trimming took off 9 bases at V and 6 bases at J, with 23 bases between the two ends. CDR3 length: 15 residues. Using reference TRBV2 and TRBJ1-2 for the parts outside the CDR3, the full variable domain is EPEVTQTPSHQVTQMGQEVILRCVPISNHLYFYWYRQILGQKVEFLVSFYNNEISEKSEIFDDQFSVERPDGSNFTLKIRSTKLEDSAMYFCARHKQMGGFDGYTFGSGTRLTVV.

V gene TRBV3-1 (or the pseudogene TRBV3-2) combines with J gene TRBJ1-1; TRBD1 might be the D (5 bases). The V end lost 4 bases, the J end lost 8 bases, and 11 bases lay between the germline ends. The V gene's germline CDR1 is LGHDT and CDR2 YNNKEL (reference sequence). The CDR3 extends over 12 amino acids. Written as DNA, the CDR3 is TGTGCCAGCAGCCCAACTAGGGGCGAAGCTTTCTTT. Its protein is CASSPTRGEAFF.

CDR3 sequence (DNA): TGCGCCAGCAGCTTGGGGACTAGCTTTGGAGATACGCAGTATTTT. Translation gives CASSLGTSFGDTQYF. V usage is TRBV5-1 and J usage is TRBJ2-3; TRBD2 agrees at 8 bases. Trimming cost V 0 bases and J 5 bases; bases outside gene matches: 5. Germline V lookup: CDR1 SGHRS, CDR2 YFSETQ. The CDR3 length is 15 residues.

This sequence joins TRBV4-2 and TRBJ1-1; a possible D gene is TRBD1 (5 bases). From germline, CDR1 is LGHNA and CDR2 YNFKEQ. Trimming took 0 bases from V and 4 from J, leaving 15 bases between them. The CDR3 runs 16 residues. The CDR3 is CASSQDGRGLGTEAFF. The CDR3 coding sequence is TGTGCCAGCAGCCAAGATGGTCGGGGGTTGGGCACTGAAGCTTTCTTT.

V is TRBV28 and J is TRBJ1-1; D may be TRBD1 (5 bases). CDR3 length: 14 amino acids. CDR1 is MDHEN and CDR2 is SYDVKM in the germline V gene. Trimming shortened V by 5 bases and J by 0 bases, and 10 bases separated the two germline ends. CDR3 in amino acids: CASSLGTLNTEAFF. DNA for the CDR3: TGTGCCAGCAGTCTTGGGACCTTGAACACTGAAGCTTTCTTT.

CDR3 bases: TGTGCCAGCAGTTACTCGACACCACACATTAACTATGGCTACACCTTC. Protein product: CASSYSTPHINYGYTF. The chain employs TRBV6-6 and TRBJ1-2; no reliable D call. The CDR3 is made up of 16 amino acids. V lost 0 bases, J lost 1 base, and 12 bases lay in between. CDR1 is MNHNY, CDR2 SVGAGI, per germline (reference sequence).

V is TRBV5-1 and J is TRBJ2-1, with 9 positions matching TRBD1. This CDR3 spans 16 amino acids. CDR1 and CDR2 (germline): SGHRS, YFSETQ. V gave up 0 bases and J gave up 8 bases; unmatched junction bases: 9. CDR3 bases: TGCGCCAGCAGCTTGGGTTACAGGGGGCCCTCCGATGAGCAGTTCTTC. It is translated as CASSLGYRGPSDEQFF.

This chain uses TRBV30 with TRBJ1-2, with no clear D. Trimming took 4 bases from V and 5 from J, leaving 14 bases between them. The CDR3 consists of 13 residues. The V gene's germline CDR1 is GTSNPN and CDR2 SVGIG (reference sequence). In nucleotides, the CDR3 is TGTGCCTGGATGAGTAGGCAGTTATATGGCTACACCTTC. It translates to CAWMSRQLYGYTF.

In DNA form, the CDR3 reads TGTGCCATCAGTGAAGGGTTGGGAGTCGGGGAGCTGTTTTTT. This encodes CAISEGLGVGELFF. The chain joins TRBV10-3 to TRBJ2-2, with TRBD2 as a possible D gene (5 bases). This CDR3 contains 14 residues. Germline values: CDR1 ENHRY, CDR2 SYGVKD. V lost 3 bases to trimming and J lost 7 bases, with 12 bases between them.

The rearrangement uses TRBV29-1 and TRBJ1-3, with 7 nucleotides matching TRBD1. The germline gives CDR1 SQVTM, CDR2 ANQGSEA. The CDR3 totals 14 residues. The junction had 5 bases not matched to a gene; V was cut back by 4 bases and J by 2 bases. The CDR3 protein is CSVGAQGTGNTIYF. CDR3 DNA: TGCAGCGTTGGGGCACAGGGGACTGGAAACACCATATATTTT. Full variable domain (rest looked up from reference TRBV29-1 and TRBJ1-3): SAVISQKPSRDICQRGTSLTIQCQVDSQVTMMFWYRQQPGQSLTLIATANQGSEATYESGFVIDKFPISRPNLTFSTLTVSNMSPEDSSIYLCSVGAQGTGNTIYFGEGSWLTVV.

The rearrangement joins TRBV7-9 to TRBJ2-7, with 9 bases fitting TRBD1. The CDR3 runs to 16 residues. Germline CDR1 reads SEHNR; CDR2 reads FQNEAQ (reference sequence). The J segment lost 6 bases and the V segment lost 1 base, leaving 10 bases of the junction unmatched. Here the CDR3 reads CASSLGGDRAVGEQYF. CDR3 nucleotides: TGTGCCAGCAGCTTAGGAGGGGACAGGGCGGTCGGCGAGCAGTACTTC.

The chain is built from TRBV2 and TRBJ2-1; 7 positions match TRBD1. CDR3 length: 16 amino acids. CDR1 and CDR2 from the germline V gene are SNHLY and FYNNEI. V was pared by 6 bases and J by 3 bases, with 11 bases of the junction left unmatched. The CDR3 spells CASRPGTVVIYNEQFF. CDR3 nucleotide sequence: TGTGCCAGCAGACCCGGGACAGTTGTCATCTACAATGAGCAGTTCTTC.

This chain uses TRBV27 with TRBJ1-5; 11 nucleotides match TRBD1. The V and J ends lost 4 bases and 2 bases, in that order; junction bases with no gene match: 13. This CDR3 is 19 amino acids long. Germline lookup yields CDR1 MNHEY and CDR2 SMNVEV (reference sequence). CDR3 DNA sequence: TGTGCCAGCAGTTCCCCCACCGGGACAGGGGGATCGGGCAATCAGCCCCAGCATTTT. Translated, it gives CASSSPTGTGGSGNQPQHF.

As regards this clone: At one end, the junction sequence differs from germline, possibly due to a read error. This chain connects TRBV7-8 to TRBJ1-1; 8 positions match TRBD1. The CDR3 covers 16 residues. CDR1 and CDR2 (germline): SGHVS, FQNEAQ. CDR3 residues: CASSLGRTGPNAEAFF. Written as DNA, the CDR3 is TGTGCCAGCAGCTTAGGACGGACAGGGCCGAACGCTGAAGCTTTCTTT.

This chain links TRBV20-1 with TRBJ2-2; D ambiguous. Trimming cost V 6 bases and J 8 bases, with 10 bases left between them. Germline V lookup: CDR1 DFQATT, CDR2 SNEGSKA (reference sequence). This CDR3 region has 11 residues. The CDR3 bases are TGCAGTGCCCCTCGTCGGGGGGAGCTGTTTTTT. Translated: CSAPRRGELFF.

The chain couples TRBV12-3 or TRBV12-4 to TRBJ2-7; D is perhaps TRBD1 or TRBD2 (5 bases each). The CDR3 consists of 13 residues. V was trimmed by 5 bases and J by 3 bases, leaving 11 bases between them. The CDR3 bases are TGTGCCAGCAGTCTGGGGACGGTCTACGAGCAGTACTTC. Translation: CASSLGTVYEQYF.

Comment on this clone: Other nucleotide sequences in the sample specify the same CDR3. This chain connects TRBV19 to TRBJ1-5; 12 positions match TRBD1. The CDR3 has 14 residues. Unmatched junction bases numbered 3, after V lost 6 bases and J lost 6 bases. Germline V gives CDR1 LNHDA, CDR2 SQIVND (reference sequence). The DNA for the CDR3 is TGTGCCAGTAGCGGGACAGGGGGCCGTCAGCCCCAGCATTTT. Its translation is CASSGTGGRQPQHF.

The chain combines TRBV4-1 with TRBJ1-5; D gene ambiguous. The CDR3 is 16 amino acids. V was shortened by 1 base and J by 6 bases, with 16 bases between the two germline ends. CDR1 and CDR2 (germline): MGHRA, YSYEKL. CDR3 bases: TGCGCCAGCAGCCAAGGAGTCATACTTAAGGGTCAGCCCCAGCATTTT. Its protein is CASSQGVILKGQPQHF.

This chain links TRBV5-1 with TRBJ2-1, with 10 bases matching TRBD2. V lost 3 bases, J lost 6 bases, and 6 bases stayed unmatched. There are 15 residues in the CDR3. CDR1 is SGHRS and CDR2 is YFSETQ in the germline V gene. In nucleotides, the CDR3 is TGCGCCAGCAGCTGGTCTAGCGGGGGAACCAATGAGCAGTTCTTC. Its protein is CASSWSSGGTNEQFF.